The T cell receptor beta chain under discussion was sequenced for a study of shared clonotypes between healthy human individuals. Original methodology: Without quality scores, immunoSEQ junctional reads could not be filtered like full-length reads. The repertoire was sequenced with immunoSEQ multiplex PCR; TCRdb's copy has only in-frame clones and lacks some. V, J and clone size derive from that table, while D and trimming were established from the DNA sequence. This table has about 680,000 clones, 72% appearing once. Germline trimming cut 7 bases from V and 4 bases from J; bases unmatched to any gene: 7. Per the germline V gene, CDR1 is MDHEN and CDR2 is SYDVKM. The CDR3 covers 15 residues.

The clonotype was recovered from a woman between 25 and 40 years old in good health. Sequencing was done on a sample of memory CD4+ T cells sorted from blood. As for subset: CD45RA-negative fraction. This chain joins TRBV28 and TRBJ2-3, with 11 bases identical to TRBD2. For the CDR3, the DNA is TGTGCCAGCACCGTAGCGGGAGGGCCGGCAGATACGCAGTATTTT. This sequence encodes CASTVAGGPADTQYF.